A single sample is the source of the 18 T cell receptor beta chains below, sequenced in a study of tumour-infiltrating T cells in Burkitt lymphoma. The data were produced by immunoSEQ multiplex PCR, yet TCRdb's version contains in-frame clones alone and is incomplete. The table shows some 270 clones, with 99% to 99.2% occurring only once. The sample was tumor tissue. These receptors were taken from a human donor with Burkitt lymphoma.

The CDR3, as DNA: TGCGCCAGCAGCCCAGTCCCGGGACTAGCGGGAAATGAGCAGTACTTC. It encodes CASSPVPGLAGNEQYF. The V gene is TRBV5-1, the J gene TRBJ2-7; the match to TRBD2 covers 13 bases. V lost 4 bases to trimming and J lost 7 bases; unmatched junction nucleotides: 11. Looked up from germline, CDR1 is SGHRS and CDR2 is YFSETQ. CDR3 length equals 16 residues. Supplemented by reference TRBV5-1 and TRBJ2-7, the full variable domain reads KAGVTQTPRYLIKTRGQQVTLSCSPISGHRSVSWYQQTPGQGLQFLFEYFSETQRNKGNFPGRFSGRQFSNSRSEMNVSTLELGDSALYLCASSPVPGLAGNEQYFGPGTRLTVT.

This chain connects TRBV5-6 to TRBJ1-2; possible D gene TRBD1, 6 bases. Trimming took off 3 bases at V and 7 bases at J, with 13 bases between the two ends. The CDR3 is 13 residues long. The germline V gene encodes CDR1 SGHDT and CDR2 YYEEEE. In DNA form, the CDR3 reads TGTGCCAGCAGCTGGGGGGGGGCGCTTGGCTACACCTTC. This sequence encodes CASSWGGALGYTF. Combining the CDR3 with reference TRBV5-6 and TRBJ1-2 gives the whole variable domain DAGVTQSPTHLIKTRGQQVTLRCSPKSGHDTVSWYQQALGQGPQFIFQYYEEEERQRGNFPDRFSGHQFPNYSSELNVNALLLGDSALYLCASSWGGALGYTFGSGTRLTVV.

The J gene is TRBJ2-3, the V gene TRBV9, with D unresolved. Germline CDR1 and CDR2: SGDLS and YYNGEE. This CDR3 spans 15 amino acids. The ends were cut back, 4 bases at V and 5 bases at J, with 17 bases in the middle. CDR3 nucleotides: TGTGCCAGCAGCCCCAGAGCGCAAGCTCTAGATACGCAGTATTTT. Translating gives CASSPRAQALDTQYF. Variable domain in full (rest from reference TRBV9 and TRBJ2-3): DSGVTQTPKHLITATGQRVTLRCSPRSGDLSVYWYQQSLDQGLQFLIQYYNGEERAKGNILERFSAQQFPDLHSELNLSSLELGDSALYFCASSPRAQALDTQYFGPGTRLTVL.

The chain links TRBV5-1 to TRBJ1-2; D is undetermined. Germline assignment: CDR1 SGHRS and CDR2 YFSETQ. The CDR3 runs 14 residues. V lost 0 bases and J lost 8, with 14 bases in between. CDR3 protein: CASSLAGPSGGYTF. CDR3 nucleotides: TGCGCCAGCAGCTTGGCCGGGCCCAGCGGGGGCTACACCTTC.

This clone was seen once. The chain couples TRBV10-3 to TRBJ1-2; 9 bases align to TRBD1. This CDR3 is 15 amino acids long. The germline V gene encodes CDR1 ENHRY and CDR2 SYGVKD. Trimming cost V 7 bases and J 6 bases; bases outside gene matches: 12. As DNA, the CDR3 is TGTGCCATCACTAGGACAGGGGACCTGGGGAATGGCTACACCTTC. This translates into CAITRTGDLGNGYTF.

The CDR3 sequence: CASSLQGASRNSPLHF. Here the CDR3 DNA reads TGTGCCAGTAGTCTACAGGGGGCTAGCCGGAATTCACCCCTCCACTTT. This chain uses TRBV19 with TRBJ1-6; 9 bases agree with TRBD1. V lost 5 bases and J lost 7; bases outside the gene matches: 9. Germline values: CDR1 LNHDA, CDR2 SQIVND (reference sequence). The CDR3 spans 16 residues.

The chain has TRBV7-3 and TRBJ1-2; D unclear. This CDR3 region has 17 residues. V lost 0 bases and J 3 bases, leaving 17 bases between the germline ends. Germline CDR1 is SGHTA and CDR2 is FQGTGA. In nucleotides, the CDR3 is TGTGCCAGCAGCTTAACCGGGCAGACCTGTTCACACTATGGCTACACCTTC. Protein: CASSLTGQTCSHYGYTF. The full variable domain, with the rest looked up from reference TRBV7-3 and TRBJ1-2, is GAGVSQTPSNKVTEKGKYVELRCDPISGHTALYWYRQSLGQGPEFLIYFQGTGAADDSGLPNDRFFAVRPEGSVSTLKIQRTERGDSAVYLCASSLTGQTCSHYGYTFGSGTRLTVV.

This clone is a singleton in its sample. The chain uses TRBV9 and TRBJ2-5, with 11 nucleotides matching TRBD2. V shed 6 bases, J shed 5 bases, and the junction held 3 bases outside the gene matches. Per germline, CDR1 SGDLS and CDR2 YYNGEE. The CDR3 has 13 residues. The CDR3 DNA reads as TGTGCCAGCAACCCTAGCGGGGGGGAGACCCAGTACTTC. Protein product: CASNPSGGETQYF.

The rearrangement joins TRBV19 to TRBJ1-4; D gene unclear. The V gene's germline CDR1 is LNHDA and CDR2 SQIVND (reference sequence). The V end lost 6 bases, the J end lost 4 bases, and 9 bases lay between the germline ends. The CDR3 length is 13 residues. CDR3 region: CASSPFLNEKLFF. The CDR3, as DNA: TGTGCCAGTAGCCCGTTCCTTAATGAAAAACTGTTTTTT. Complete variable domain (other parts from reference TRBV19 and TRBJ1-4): DGGITQSPKYLFRKEGQNVTLSCEQNLNHDAMYWYRQDPGQGLRLIYYSQIVNDFQKGDIAEGYSVSREKKESFPLTVTSAQKNPTAFYLCASSPFLNEKLFFGSGTQLSVL.

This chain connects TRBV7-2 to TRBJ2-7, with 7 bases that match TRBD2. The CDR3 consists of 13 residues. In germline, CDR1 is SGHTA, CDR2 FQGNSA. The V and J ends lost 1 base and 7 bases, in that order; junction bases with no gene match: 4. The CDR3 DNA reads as TGTGCCAGCAGCTTAGGAGCGGGGCGTGAGCAGTACTTC. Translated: CASSLGAGREQYF.

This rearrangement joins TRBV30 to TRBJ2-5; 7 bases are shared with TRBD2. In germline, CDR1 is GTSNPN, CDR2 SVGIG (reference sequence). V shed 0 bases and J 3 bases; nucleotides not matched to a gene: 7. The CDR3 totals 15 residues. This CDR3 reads CAWSVAAGRKETQYF. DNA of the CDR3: TGTGCCTGGAGTGTAGCAGCGGGGAGAAAAGAGACCCAGTACTTC.

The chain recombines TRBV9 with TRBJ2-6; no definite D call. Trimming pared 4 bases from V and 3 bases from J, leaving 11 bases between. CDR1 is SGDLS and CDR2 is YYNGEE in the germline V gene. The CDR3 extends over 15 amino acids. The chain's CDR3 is CASSSRSSGANVLTF. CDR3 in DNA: TGTGCCAGCAGCTCCCGGTCCAGTGGGGCCAACGTCCTGACTTTC.

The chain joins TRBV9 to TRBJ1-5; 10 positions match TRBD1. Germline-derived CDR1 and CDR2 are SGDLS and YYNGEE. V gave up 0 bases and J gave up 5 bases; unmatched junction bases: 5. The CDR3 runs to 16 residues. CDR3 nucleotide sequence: TGTGCCAGCAGCGTAGAAGACAGGGGGCTAGATCAGCCCCAGCATTTT. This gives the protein CASSVEDRGLDQPQHF.

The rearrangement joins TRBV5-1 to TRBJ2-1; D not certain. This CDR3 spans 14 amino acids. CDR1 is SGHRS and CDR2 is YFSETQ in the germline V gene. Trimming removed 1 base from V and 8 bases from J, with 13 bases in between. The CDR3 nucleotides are TGCGCCAGCAGCTTGCGGCCCCACAGTGATGAGCAGTTCTTC. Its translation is CASSLRPHSDEQFF.

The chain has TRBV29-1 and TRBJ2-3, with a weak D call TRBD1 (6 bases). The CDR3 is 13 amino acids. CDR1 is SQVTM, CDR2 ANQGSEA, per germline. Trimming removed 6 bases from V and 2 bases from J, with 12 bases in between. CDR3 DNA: TGCAGCGTCGCGACAGGCCCCACAGATACGCAGTATTTT. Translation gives CSVATGPTDTQYF.

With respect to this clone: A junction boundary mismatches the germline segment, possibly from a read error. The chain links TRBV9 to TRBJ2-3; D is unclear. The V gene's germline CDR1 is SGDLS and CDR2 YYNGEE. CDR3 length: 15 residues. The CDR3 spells CANSVDGDPTDTQYF. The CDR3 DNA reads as TGTGCCAACAGCGTCGATGGGGATCCCACAGATACGCAGTATTTT.

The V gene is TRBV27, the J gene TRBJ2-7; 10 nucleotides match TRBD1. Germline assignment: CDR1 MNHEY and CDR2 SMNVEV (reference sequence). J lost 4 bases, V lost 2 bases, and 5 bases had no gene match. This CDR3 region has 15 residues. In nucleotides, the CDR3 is TGTGCCAGCAGTTTAGACAGGGGGCGCTTGTACGAGCAGTACTTC. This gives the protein CASSLDRGRLYEQYF.

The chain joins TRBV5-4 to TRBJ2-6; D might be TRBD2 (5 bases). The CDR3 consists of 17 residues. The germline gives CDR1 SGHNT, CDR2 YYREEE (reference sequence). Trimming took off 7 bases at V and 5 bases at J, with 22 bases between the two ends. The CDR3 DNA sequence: TGTGCCAGCCATAGCGTTACCAGACAAAGTCGGGCCAACGTCCTGACTTTC. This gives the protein CASHSVTRQSRANVLTF.